The T cell receptor (beta chain) described here comes from a study of cytomegalovirus exposure and HLA in healthy donors. Study-level findings and limits: TCR beta sequences numbering 15,000 to 20,000 were associated with HLA alleles at 0.05 false discovery rate in a later analysis. Cytomegalovirus-associated status was assigned to about 170 TCR beta chains. Later analysis identified a missense DCLRE1C variant that was linked to TCR beta V- and J-gene trimming.

In germline, CDR1 is SGHAT, CDR2 FQNNGV. The CDR3 has 13 residues. Note on this clone: The target antigen is unknown.

The study ran its PCR with 60 Vbeta and 13 Jbeta primers. TCRdb's copy holds only in-frame clones and misses some; the assay was immunoSEQ multiplex PCR. The sample includes 170,000 or so clones, 70% to 80% of them seen just once. Source material: PBMCs. The J gene is TRBJ2-7, the V gene TRBV11-2; TRBD1 agrees at 12 bases. This clonotype was obtained from a woman aged 60-70 years in good health and CMV-seropositive. DNA of the CDR3: TGTGCCAGCAGCTTACAAAGGGACAGGGGGCTAGGGGTC. Protein product: CASSLQRDRGLGV.